Presented here are 12 T cell receptor beta chains from one specimen sequenced in a study of T cell repertoires in cytomegalovirus infection. From the reads, TCRdb called clonotypes with MiXCR, one entry per CDR3 protein. There are around 360,000 distinct CDR3 sequences in the sample; around a third occur only once, and roughly 12% lies in the top ten. These TCRs are of unknown antigen specificity. This sample comprised cultured PBMCs, obtained from culture after CMV antigen stimulation. All receptors derive from a human donor in good health (CMV status not recorded). Some clones in this sample may be carry-over from other donors' samples.

This clonotype turned up a few times. The chain links TRBV28 to TRBJ2-1, with TRBD2 matching over 8 bases. V shed 6 bases and J 0 bases; nucleotides not matched to a gene: 7. Germline assignment: CDR1 MDHEN and CDR2 SYDVKM. The CDR3 is 16 residues long. CDR3 amino acids: CASRPSGRSSYNEQFF. CDR3 DNA sequence: TGTGCCAGCAGACCCAGCGGGAGATCCTCCTACAATGAGCAGTTCTTC.

The chain recombines TRBV28 with TRBJ2-3, with TRBD2 matching 8 bases. CDR3 length: 17 residues. Germline V gene sequence: CDR1 MDHEN, CDR2 SYDVKM. V gave up 3 bases and J gave up 0 bases; unmatched junction bases: 8. CDR3 residues: CASSLPDSGASTDTQYF. As DNA, the CDR3 is TGTGCCAGCAGTTTGCCGGATAGCGGGGCTAGCACAGATACGCAGTATTTT.

This rearrangement joins TRBV4-1 to TRBJ1-1, with D possibly matching TRBD1 (5 bases). V shed 5 bases and J shed 2 bases, with 15 bases lying between them. The CDR3 covers 15 residues. Germline V gives CDR1 MGHRA, CDR2 YSYEKL. CDR3 sequence (DNA): TGCGCCAGCAGCGTCGGACTCGGGGGTAACACTGAAGCTTTCTTT. Translation gives CASSVGLGGNTEAFF.

The J gene is TRBJ2-1, the V gene TRBV15; D gene unclear. The CDR3 has 18 amino acids. Per germline, CDR1 LNHNV and CDR2 YYDKDF (reference sequence). V was clipped by 0 bases and J by 5 bases, with 20 bases between them. CDR3 nucleotide sequence: TGTGCCACCAGCAGAGATCAAGAACTCGGCGAACTCCACAATGAGCAGTTCTTC. Translated: CATSRDQELGELHNEQFF. Filled out from reference TRBV15 and TRBJ2-1, the complete variable domain reads DAMVIQNPRYQVTQFGKPVTLSCSQTLNHNVMYWYQQKSSQAPKLLFHYYDKDFNNEADTPDNFQSRRPNTSFCFLDIRSPGLGDTAMYLCATSRDQELGELHNEQFFGPGTRLTVL.

The genes are TRBV19 and TRBJ1-1, with D possibly being TRBD1 (5 bases). This CDR3 is 13 amino acids long. Germline V gene lookup returns CDR1 LNHDA and CDR2 SQIVND (reference sequence). Deletions cut 4 bases from V and 5 bases from J, with 11 bases between. CDR3 nucleotide sequence: TGTGCCAGTAGTAAATGGGGCTCGACTGAAGCTTTCTTT. It codes for CASSKWGSTEAFF.

This clonotype occurred many times. J is TRBJ1-4 and V is TRBV7-2; D is possibly TRBD1 (6 bases). Germline V gene data show CDR1 as SGHTA and CDR2 as FQGNSA. This CDR3 is 14 amino acids long. Between the trimmed V and J ends, which lost 5 bases and 0 bases, there was a span of 7 bases. This CDR3 reads CASSRTATNEKLFF. The CDR3 region has the DNA TGTGCCAGCAGCAGGACAGCAACTAATGAAAAACTGTTTTTT.

The DNA of the CDR3 is TGTGCCAGCAATTCAGCGGGAGGACAGTACGTC. Residues: CASNSAGGQYV. This sequence joins TRBV2 and TRBJ2-7, with TRBD2 matching 9 bases. Germline V gene sequence: CDR1 SNHLY, CDR2 FYNNEI. The CDR3 extends over 11 amino acids. J was trimmed by 10 bases and V by 7 bases; bases with no gene match: 5.

J is TRBJ2-2 and V is TRBV28, with D possibly TRBD1 on 6 matching bases. The ends were cut back, 3 bases at V and 6 bases at J, with 11 bases in the middle. The germline V gene encodes CDR1 MDHEN and CDR2 SYDVKM. This CDR3 comprises 14 residues. CDR3 residues: CASSFSRGSGELFF. DNA for the CDR3: TGTGCCAGCAGTTTTTCCAGGGGATCCGGGGAGCTGTTTTTT.

V gene TRBV19 combines with J gene TRBJ1-2; D remains unclear. Germline V gene data show CDR1 as LNHDA and CDR2 as SQIVND (reference sequence). This CDR3 comprises 15 residues. V lost 5 bases, J lost 2 bases, and 15 bases lay in between. CDR3 amino acids: CASSGGTSANYGYTF. The CDR3 nucleotides are TGTGCCAGTAGTGGAGGCACTTCGGCAAACTATGGCTACACCTTC.

V and J are TRBV27 and TRBJ2-5; possibly TRBD1 for D (5 bases). This CDR3 is built from 14 residues. CDR1 and CDR2 (germline): MNHEY, SMNVEV (reference sequence). Trimming cost V 8 bases and J 7 bases, with 20 bases left between them. DNA for the CDR3: TGTGCCAGCGGGTCGCGAGACAGAAATCCGACCCAGTACTTC. Translated: CASGSRDRNPTQYF.

The table lists this clonotype with a few counts. The V call is TRBV28, the J call TRBJ2-5, with 9 nucleotides matching TRBD2. CDR1 is MDHEN and CDR2 is SYDVKM in the germline V gene. This CDR3 comprises 15 residues. With V trimmed by 5 bases and J by 4 bases, 8 bases remained unmatched. The CDR3 sequence is CASSPERGERETQYF. The CDR3, as DNA: TGTGCCAGCAGTCCGGAGCGGGGGGAGAGAGAGACCCAGTACTTC.

This sequence joins TRBV5-1 and TRBJ2-3; no clear D. V gave up 3 bases and J gave up 0 bases, with 11 bases separating them. This CDR3 comprises 15 residues. Per the germline V gene, CDR1 is SGHRS and CDR2 is YFSETQ. The CDR3 loop reads CASSSLGKSTDTQYF. CDR3 DNA: TGCGCCAGCAGCTCGTTGGGAAAAAGCACAGATACGCAGTATTTT.